The clone carrying this T cell receptor (beta chain) was counted once. Its specificity is unknown. Germline CDR1 reads SGHTA; CDR2 reads FQGNSA. The CDR3 is 15 residues long. The V end lost 1 base, the J end lost 10 bases, and 14 bases lay between the germline ends. The table came from immunoSEQ multiplex PCR; TCRdb's copy has only in-frame clones and leaves some out. The sample consists of approximately 120,000 clones, over 75% of them appearing once. The sample comes from a study of T cell responses to AZD1222 COVID-19 vaccine. Overall study results and limits: Vaccine-associated CD4 TCRs spanned spike, dominant at 160-218 and 743-854. Most donors were white British and more were female, and clonal diversity was possibly underestimated. Sampling that yielded the repertoires occurred only after the peak T cell response.

The J gene is TRBJ1-6, the V gene TRBV7-2; no clear D gene. The origin of this receptor is an adult who received the AZD1222 COVID-19 vaccine. The sample was peripheral blood, taken 28 days after the second AZD1222 dose. This chain's CDR3 is CASSLVPDPESPLHF. The CDR3 nucleotides are TGTGCCAGCAGCTTAGTCCCGGACCCAGAGTCACCCCTCCACTTT.